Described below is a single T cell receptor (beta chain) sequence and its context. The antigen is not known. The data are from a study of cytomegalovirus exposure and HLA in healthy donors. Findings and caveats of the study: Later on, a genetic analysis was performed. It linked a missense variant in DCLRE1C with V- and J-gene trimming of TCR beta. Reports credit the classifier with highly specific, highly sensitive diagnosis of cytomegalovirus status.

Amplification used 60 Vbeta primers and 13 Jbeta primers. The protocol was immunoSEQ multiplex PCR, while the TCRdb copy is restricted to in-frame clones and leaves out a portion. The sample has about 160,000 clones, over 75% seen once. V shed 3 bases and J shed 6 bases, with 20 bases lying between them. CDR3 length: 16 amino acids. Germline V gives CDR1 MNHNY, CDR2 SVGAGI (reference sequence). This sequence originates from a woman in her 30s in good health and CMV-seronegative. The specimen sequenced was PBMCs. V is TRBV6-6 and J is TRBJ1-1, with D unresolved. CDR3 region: CASSYWGGEGGSEAFF. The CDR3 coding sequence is TGTGCCAGCAGTTATTGGGGTGGGGAGGGAGGGTCTGAAGCTTTCTTT.